Detailed here is one T cell receptor beta chain. TCRdb processed the RT-PCR reads anew with MiXCR; each CDR3 protein has one entry. The data hold roughly 940,000 distinct CDR3 sequences, with about 20% observed a single time. This sample is part of a study of patients and donors after allogeneic stem cell transplantation. This CDR3 has 10 amino acids. Per the germline V gene, CDR1 is KGHDR and CDR2 is SFDVKD. Trimming took 11 bases from V and 5 from J, leaving 8 bases between them. The receptor was derived from a human donor who was either an allogeneic HSCT recipient or a stem cell or donor lymphocyte infusion donor (not recorded which). It is not recorded whose cells these are; they may come from a transplant donor. The sequencing sample was made of blood, either unsorted or a sorted T cell fraction (not recorded which). This rearrangement joins TRBV24-1 to TRBJ2-5, with TRBD2 as a possible D gene (5 bases). The CDR3 sequence is CAIGDETQYF. The DNA for the CDR3 is TGTGCCATCGGGGATGAGACCCAGTACTTC.